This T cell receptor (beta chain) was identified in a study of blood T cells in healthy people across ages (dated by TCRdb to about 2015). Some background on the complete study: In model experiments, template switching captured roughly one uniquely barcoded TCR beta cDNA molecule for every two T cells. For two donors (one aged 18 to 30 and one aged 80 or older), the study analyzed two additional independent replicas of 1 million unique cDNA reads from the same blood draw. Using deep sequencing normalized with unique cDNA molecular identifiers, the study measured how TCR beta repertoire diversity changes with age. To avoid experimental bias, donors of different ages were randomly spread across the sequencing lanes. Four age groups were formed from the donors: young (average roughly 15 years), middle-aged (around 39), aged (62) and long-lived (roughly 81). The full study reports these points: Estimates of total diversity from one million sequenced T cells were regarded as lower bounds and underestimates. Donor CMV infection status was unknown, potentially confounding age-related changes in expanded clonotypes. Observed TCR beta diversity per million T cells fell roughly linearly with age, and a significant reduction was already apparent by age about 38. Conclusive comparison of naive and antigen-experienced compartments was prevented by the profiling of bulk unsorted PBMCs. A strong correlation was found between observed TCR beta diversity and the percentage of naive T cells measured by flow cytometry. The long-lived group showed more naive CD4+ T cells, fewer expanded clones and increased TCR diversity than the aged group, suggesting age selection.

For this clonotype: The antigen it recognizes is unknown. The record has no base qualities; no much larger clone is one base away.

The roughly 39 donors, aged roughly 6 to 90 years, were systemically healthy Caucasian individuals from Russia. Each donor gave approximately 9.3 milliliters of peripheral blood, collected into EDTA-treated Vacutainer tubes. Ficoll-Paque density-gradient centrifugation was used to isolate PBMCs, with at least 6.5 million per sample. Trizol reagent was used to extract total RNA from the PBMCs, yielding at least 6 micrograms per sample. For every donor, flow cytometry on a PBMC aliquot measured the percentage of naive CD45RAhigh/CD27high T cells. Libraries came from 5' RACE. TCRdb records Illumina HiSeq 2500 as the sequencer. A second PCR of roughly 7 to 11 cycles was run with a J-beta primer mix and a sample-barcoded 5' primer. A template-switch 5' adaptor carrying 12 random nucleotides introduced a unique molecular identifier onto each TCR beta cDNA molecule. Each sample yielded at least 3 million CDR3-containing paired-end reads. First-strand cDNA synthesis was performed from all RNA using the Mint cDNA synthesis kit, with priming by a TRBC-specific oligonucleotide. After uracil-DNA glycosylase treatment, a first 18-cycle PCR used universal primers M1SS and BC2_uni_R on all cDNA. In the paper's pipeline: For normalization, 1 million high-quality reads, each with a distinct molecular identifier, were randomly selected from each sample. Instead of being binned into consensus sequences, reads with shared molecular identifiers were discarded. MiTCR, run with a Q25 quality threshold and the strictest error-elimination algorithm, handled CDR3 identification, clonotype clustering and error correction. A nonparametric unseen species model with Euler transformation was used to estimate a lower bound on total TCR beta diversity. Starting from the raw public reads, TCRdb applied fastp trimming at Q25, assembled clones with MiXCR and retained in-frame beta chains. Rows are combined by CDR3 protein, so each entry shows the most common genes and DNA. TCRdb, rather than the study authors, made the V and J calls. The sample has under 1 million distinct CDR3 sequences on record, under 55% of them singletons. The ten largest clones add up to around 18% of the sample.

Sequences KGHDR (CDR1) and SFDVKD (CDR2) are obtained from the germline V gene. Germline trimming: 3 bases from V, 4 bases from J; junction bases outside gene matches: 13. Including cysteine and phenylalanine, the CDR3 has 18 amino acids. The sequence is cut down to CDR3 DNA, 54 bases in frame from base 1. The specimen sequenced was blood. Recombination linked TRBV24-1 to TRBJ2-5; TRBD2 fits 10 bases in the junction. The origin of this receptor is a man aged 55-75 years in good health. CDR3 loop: CATSDPGTSDWRGETQYF. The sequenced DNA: TGTGCCACCAGTGATCCCGGGACTAGCGATTGGAGGGGAGAGACCCAGTACTTC.